This TCR beta chain emerged from a study of T cells of healthy individuals. MiXCR, run by TCRdb on the 5' RACE reads, gives a single entry per CDR3 protein. Of 85,000 to 100,000 distinct CDR3 sequences listed, roughly a sixth were seen once; the top ten hold 6.2%. This clonotype was counted many times. The sequence derives from a human donor in good health.

CDR3 in DNA: TGCAGTGCCCTCCCCCTAGCGGGAGGCCTTGGGGATACGCAGTATTTT. Encoded protein: CSALPLAGGLGDTQYF. This chain connects TRBV20-1 to TRBJ2-3, with 11 positions matching TRBD2. CDR1 DFQATT and CDR2 SNEGSKA come from the germline V gene (reference sequence). CDR3 length equals 16 residues. The J segment lost 6 bases and the V segment lost 6 bases, leaving 14 bases of the junction unmatched.